The 10 T cell receptor beta chains in this list originate from one sample, sequenced in a study of shared clonotypes between healthy human individuals (dated by TCRdb to the early 2020s). Preparation of the library involved the immunoSEQ multiplex PCR assay. The table was pulled from immuneACCESS by TCRdb, which kept in-frame rearrangements only. Such tables lose some clones; where checked, under half of the loss comes from unresolved V genes, and the rest has no known cause. The sample table records approximately 440,000 clones; 75% to 80% of these occur just once. The ten largest clonotypes hold 9.5% to 15% of the sample. The material sequenced was PBMCs. The origin of the receptors is a woman aged 40 to 49 in good health. Some clones in this sample may be carry-over from other donors' samples.

V and J are TRBV11-3 and TRBJ1-5; 8 bases map to TRBD1. The germline CDR1 and CDR2 sequences are SGHNT and YENEEA. Trimming at V came to 4 bases and at J to 7 bases, leaving 12 bases not matched to a gene. This CDR3 has 16 residues. CDR3 sequence reads: CASSWERTGLVQPQHF. In DNA, the CDR3 is TGTGCCAGCAGCTGGGAAAGGACAGGGCTGGTACAGCCCCAGCATTTT.

The chain links TRBV11-3 to TRBJ1-2; D may be TRBD1 (5 bases). The CDR3 covers 14 residues. Per the germline V gene, CDR1 is SGHNT and CDR2 is YENEEA. V dropped 5 bases and J dropped 8 bases, with 18 bases sitting between them. The CDR3: CASSPGGSDGGYTF. CDR3 sequence (DNA): TGTGCCAGCAGCCCCGGGGGGAGCGATGGCGGCTACACCTTC.

Remarks on this clone: The sample holds other DNA sequences that translate to the same CDR3. The chain uses TRBV30 and TRBJ2-1; weak D call: TRBD2 (6 bases). The CDR3 is 11 residues long. Germline V lookup: CDR1 GTSNPN, CDR2 SVGIG (reference sequence). Trimming took off 3 bases at V and 7 bases at J, with 7 bases between the two ends. The CDR3 sequence: CAWSGGNEQFF. Written as DNA, the CDR3 is TGTGCCTGGAGCGGGGGAAATGAGCAGTTCTTC.

This rearrangement joins TRBV12-5 to TRBJ2-2; D call uncertain. There are 13 residues in the CDR3. V was cut by 7 bases and J by 4 bases, with 10 bases left in between. The germline V gene has CDR1 LGHNT and CDR2 FRNRAP. CDR3 DNA: TGTGCTAGTGCCTCCGTGGGCACCGGGGAGCTGTTTTTT. Residues: CASASVGTGELFF.

The V and J genes are TRBV18 and TRBJ2-7, with 10 nucleotides matching TRBD1. J was trimmed by 1 base and V by 6 bases; bases with no gene match: 6. This CDR3 spans 15 amino acids. CDR1 is KGHSH, CDR2 LQKENI, per germline. CDR3 sequence: CASSSGTGVSYEQYF. The DNA of the CDR3 is TGTGCCAGCTCGTCCGGGACAGGGGTTTCCTACGAGCAGTACTTC.

The V call is TRBV7-3, the J call TRBJ2-3; 12 bases map to TRBD2. The CDR3 sequence is 17 residues long. Germline values: CDR1 SGHTA, CDR2 FQGTGA. V lost 5 bases and J lost 0; bases outside the gene matches: 6. Written as DNA, the CDR3 is TGTGCCAGCAGCGCGAGACTAGCGGGGGCTAGCACAGATACGCAGTATTTT. This encodes CASSARLAGASTDTQYF.

This clone was counted once. V is TRBV5-1 and J is TRBJ1-4; 10 bases match TRBD1. Germline CDR1 and CDR2: SGHRS and YFSETQ. This CDR3 has 16 amino acids. V gave up 3 bases and J gave up 8 bases; unmatched junction bases: 10. The CDR3 sequence: CASSWASGTGAEKLFF. DNA for the CDR3: TGCGCCAGCAGCTGGGCTTCCGGGACAGGGGCGGAAAAACTGTTTTTT.

The rearrangement links TRBV27 to TRBJ2-2; D is perhaps TRBD1 (7 bases). The CDR3 is 16 residues long. V lost 5 bases and J 4 bases, leaving 17 bases between the germline ends. The germline V gene has CDR1 MNHEY and CDR2 SMNVEV (reference sequence). The CDR3 is CASSTRTGSGTGELFF. The CDR3, as DNA: TGTGCCAGCAGTACTCGGACAGGTAGCGGCACCGGGGAGCTGTTTTTT.

This chain uses TRBV5-1 with TRBJ2-1, with 10 nucleotides matching TRBD2. CDR3 size: 17 residues. Unmatched junction bases numbered 9, after V lost 4 bases and J lost 2 bases. Germline-derived CDR1 and CDR2 are SGHRS and YFSETQ. The CDR3 DNA reads TGCGCCAGCAGCAATGAGGTAGCGGGAGGCCCCTACAATGAGCAGTTCTTC. Protein product: CASSNEVAGGPYNEQFF. Using reference TRBV5-1 and TRBJ2-1 for the parts outside the CDR3, the full variable domain is KAGVTQTPRYLIKTRGQQVTLSCSPISGHRSVSWYQQTPGQGLQFLFEYFSETQRNKGNFPGRFSGRQFSNSRSEMNVSTLELGDSALYLCASSNEVAGGPYNEQFFGPGTRLTVL.

The chain is built from TRBV7-9 and TRBJ1-3; tentative D call: TRBD1 (5 bases). V was shortened by 2 bases and J by 0 bases, with 11 bases between the two germline ends. Per germline, CDR1 SEHNR and CDR2 FQNEAQ (reference sequence). The CDR3 is made up of 16 amino acids. CDR3 DNA sequence: TGTGCCAGCAGCTTAATAGGACATCCCTCTGGAAACACCATATATTTT. Residues: CASSLIGHPSGNTIYF.